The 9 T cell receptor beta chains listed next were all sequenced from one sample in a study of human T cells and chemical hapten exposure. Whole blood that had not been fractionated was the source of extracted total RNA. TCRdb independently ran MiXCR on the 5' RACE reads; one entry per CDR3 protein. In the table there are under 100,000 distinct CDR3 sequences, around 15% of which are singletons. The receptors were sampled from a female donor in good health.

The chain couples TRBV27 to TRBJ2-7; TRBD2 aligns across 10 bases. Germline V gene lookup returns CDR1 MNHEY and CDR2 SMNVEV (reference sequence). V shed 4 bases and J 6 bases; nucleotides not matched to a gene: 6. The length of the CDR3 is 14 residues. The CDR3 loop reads CASSSLAGETEQYF. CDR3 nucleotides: TGTGCCAGCAGTTCTCTAGCGGGAGAAACCGAGCAGTACTTC.

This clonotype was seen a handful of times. The CDR3 loop is CATGTSGGRETQYF. In DNA form, the CDR3 reads TGCGCCACCGGGACTAGCGGGGGGAGGGAGACCCAGTACTTC. The V gene is TRBV10-2, the J gene TRBJ2-5, with 15 bases that match TRBD2. Germline V CDR1 and CDR2: WSHSY, SAAADI. Trimming at V came to 10 bases and at J to 5 bases, leaving 5 bases not matched to a gene. The CDR3 is 14 residues long.

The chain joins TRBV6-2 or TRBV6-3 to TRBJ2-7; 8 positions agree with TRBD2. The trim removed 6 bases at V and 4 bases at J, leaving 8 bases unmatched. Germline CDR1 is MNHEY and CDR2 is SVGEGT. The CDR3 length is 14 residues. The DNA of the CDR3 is TGTGCCAGCAGATCCACCGGGACTAGGTACGAGCAGTACTTC. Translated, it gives CASRSTGTRYEQYF.

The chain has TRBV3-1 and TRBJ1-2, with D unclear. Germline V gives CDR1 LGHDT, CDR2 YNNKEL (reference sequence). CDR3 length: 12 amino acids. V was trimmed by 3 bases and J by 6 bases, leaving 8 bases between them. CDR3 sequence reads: CASSHNSNGYTF. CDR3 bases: TGTGCCAGCAGCCACAACAGCAATGGCTACACCTTC. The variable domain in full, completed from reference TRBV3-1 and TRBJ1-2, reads DTAVSQTPKYLVTQMGNDKSIKCEQNLGHDTMYWYKQDSKKFLKIMFSYNNKELIINETVPNRFSPKSPDKAHLNLHINSLELGDSAVYFCASSHNSNGYTFGSGTRLTVV.

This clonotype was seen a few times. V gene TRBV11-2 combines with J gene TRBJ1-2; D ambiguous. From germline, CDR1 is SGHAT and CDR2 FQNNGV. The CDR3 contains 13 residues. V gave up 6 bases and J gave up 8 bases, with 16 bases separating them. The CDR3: CASSAPGLGGYTF. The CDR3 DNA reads TGTGCCAGCAGTGCTCCCGGACTGGGCGGCTACACCTTC. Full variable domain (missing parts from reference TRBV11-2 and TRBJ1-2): EAGVAQSPRYKIIEKRQSVAFWCNPISGHATLYWYQQILGQGPKLLIQFQNNGVVDDSQLPKDRFSAERLKGVDSTLKIQPAKLEDSAVYLCASSAPGLGGYTFGSGTRLTVV.

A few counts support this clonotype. This CDR3 is CASSPDSVNQPQHF. CDR3 coding DNA: TGTGCCAGCAGTCCGGACAGTGTTAATCAGCCCCAGCATTTT. The chain employs TRBV12-3 or TRBV12-4 and TRBJ1-5; D is possibly TRBD1 (6 bases). The germline V and J ends were trimmed by 5 bases and 4 bases, with 12 bases remaining between them. This CDR3 has 14 amino acids.

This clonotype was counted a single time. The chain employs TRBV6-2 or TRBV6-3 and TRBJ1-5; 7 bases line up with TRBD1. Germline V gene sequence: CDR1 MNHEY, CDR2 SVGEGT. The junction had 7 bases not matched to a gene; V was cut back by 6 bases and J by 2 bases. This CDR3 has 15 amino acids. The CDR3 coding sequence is TGTGCCAGCAGCCGTCGTACAGGGGGCAATCAGCCCCAGCATTTT. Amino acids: CASSRRTGGNQPQHF.

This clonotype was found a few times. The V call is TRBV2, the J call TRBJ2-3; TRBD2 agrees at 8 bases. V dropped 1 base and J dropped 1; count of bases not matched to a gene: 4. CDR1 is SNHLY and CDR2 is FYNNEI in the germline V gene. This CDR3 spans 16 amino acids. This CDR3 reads CASSEGTSFRTDTQYF. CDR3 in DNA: TGTGCCAGCAGTGAAGGGACTAGCTTCCGCACAGATACGCAGTATTTT.

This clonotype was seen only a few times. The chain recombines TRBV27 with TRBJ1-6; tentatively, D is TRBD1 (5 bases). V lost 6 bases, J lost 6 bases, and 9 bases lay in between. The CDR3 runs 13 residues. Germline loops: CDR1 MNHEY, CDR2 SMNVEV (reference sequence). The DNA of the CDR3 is TGTGCCAGCAGGCGGGACTTTAATTCACCCCTCCACTTT. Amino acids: CASRRDFNSPLHF.